These 24 T cell receptor beta chains were all obtained from the same sample, sequenced in a study of blood T cell repertoires in COVID-19. Repertoires were generated with immunoSEQ multiplex PCR, while TCRdb's copy carries only in-frame clones and drops some. Found here are some 250,000 clones, around four fifths of them singletons; the top ten hold 15%. The sequenced sample consisted of PBMCs or T cells enriched from blood (not recorded which). These receptors were taken from a man aged 40-49 years who had recovered from COVID-19.

J is TRBJ1-2 and V is TRBV24-1; D remains unclear. The CDR3 totals 13 residues. Germline CDR1 is KGHDR and CDR2 is SFDVKD. V was cut by 4 bases and J by 8 bases, with 13 bases left in between. The CDR3 loop reads CATSDSQRRGYTF. Written as DNA, the CDR3 is TGTGCCACCAGTGACTCCCAGAGGCGCGGCTACACCTTC.

The chain links TRBV6-5 to TRBJ2-3, with TRBD1 identical over 7 bases. With 4 bases clipped from V and 4 bases from J, the junction kept 8 bases outside the gene matches. Germline assignment: CDR1 MNHEY and CDR2 SVGAGI. The CDR3 is 15 amino acids. The CDR3 DNA follows: TGTGCCAGCAGTTTAGGGGGCTTCGGGCCAGATACGCAGTATTTT. This gives the protein CASSLGGFGPDTQYF.

This rearrangement joins TRBV6-2 or TRBV6-3 to TRBJ1-5, with 9 bases identical to TRBD1. This CDR3 is built from 13 residues. CDR1 and CDR2 (germline): MNHEY, SVGEGT. Trimming removed 4 bases from V and 7 bases from J; junction bases left unmatched: 2. In DNA form, the CDR3 reads TGTGCCAGCAGTTTCACAGGGGGCCAGCCCCAGCATTTT. Translated: CASSFTGGQPQHF.

The V call is TRBV6-5, the J call TRBJ2-1, with D unclear. CDR1 is MNHEY, CDR2 SVGAGI, per germline. The V end was cut by 6 bases, the J end by 3 bases, with 6 bases between. CDR3 length equals 12 residues. In nucleotides, the CDR3 is TGTGCCAGCAGCGACAACTACAATGAGCAGTTCTTC. Translation gives CASSDNYNEQFF.

This clone was detected only once. This CDR3 is CAPTLASGRGVSSYEQYF. In nucleotides, the CDR3 is TGTGCCCCAACCCTGGCTAGCGGGAGAGGGGTTAGCTCCTACGAGCAGTACTTC. J is TRBJ2-7 and V is TRBV30; 10 positions agree with TRBD2. V was clipped by 8 bases and J by 0 bases; unmatched bases: 19. There are 18 residues in the CDR3. Germline CDR1 reads GTSNPN; CDR2 reads SVGIG (reference sequence).

The V and J genes are TRBV15 and TRBJ2-2; maybe TRBD1 (6 bases). The CDR3 has 15 amino acids. CDR1 is LNHNV and CDR2 is YYDKDF in the germline V gene (reference sequence). V dropped 0 bases and J dropped 6 bases, with 11 bases sitting between them. CDR3 nucleotide sequence: TGTGCCACCAGCAGAGATCTAGGGGGAGCCGGGGAGCTGTTTTTT. Protein sequence: CATSRDLGGAGELFF.

The rearrangement links TRBV5-8 to TRBJ1-6; D is unresolved. The CDR3 loop spans 11 amino acids. V was pared by 4 bases and J by 11 bases, with 7 bases between. The V gene's germline CDR1 is SGHTS and CDR2 YDEGEE. The CDR3 reads CASSPVPPLHF. CDR3 in DNA: TGTGCCAGCAGCCCCGTTCCACCCCTCCACTTT.

The chain couples TRBV5-1 to TRBJ1-4, with D maybe TRBD1 (6 bases). V lost 7 bases to trimming and J lost 3 bases, with 19 bases between them. The CDR3 spans 16 residues. Germline assignment: CDR1 SGHRS and CDR2 YFSETQ. CDR3 residues: CASGEQGVMSNEKLFF. CDR3 DNA: TGCGCCAGCGGGGAACAGGGAGTCATGTCTAATGAAAAACTGTTTTTT.

J is TRBJ1-1 and V is TRBV28; tentatively, D is TRBD1 (5 bases). The germline CDR1 and CDR2 sequences are MDHEN and SYDVKM. Trimming cost V 2 bases and J 1 base, with 17 bases left between them. The CDR3 covers 17 residues. As DNA, the CDR3 is TGTGCCAGCAGTTTAGGTGCCTGGGGCAGTTCGAACACTGAAGCTTTCTTT. Encoded protein: CASSLGAWGSSNTEAFF.

As to this clone: The same CDR3 can be traced to other DNA sequences in this sample. CDR3 region: CASSYSTNYGYTF. The CDR3 nucleotides are TGTGCCAGCAGTTATAGCACGAACTATGGCTACACCTTC. The chain carries TRBV6-5 and TRBJ1-2; D gene uncertain. The germline V gene encodes CDR1 MNHEY and CDR2 SVGAGI. CDR3 length: 13 residues. V was shortened by 3 bases and J by 2 bases, with 7 bases between the two germline ends.

V and J are TRBV28 and TRBJ2-2, with TRBD2 as a possible D gene (5 bases). The CDR3 sequence is 13 residues long. The V end lost 5 bases, the J end lost 9 bases, and 13 bases lay between the germline ends. Germline V lookup: CDR1 MDHEN, CDR2 SYDVKM. CDR3 DNA sequence: TGTGCCAGCAGTGAAGTGGGAGTGTGGGAGCTGTTTTTT. This encodes CASSEVGVWELFF.

J is TRBJ2-7 and V is TRBV2, with D possibly matching TRBD2 (7 bases). The CDR3 extends over 14 amino acids. The germline V and J ends were trimmed by 3 bases and 0 bases, with 9 bases remaining between them. Germline V gene data show CDR1 as SNHLY and CDR2 as FYNNEI. DNA of the CDR3: TGTGCCAGCAGTGACGGGGGGCTCTCCTACGAGCAGTACTTC. Encoded protein: CASSDGGLSYEQYF.

This chain joins TRBV7-9 and TRBJ2-7; D is possibly TRBD2 (5 bases). CDR1 is SEHNR and CDR2 is FQNEAQ in the germline V gene (reference sequence). V lost 2 bases and J 7 bases, leaving 12 bases between the germline ends. The CDR3 has 13 amino acids. The CDR3 sequence: CASSLSGPGEQYF. CDR3 DNA sequence: TGTGCCAGCAGCTTATCCGGGCCGGGGGAGCAGTACTTC.

J is TRBJ1-2 and V is TRBV19; D is perhaps TRBD1 (5 bases). Germline CDR1 reads LNHDA; CDR2 reads SQIVND (reference sequence). V lost 1 base and J lost 1, with 10 bases in between. CDR3 length: 15 residues. CDR3 sequence: CASSIGDSINYGYTF. The CDR3 coding sequence is TGTGCCAGTAGTATAGGAGACAGTATTAACTATGGCTACACCTTC.

This clone was counted a single time. The chain couples TRBV7-3 to TRBJ1-5, with D perhaps matching TRBD1 (6 bases). The germline V and J ends were trimmed by 5 bases and 3 bases, with 11 bases remaining between them. The CDR3 has 14 amino acids. Germline lookup yields CDR1 SGHTA and CDR2 FQGTGA. In DNA, the CDR3 is TGTGCCAGCAGCGGTACAGGGTCCAATCAGCCCCAGCATTTT. This translates into CASSGTGSNQPQHF.

The chain couples TRBV9 to TRBJ1-2; 7 nucleotides match TRBD1. Trimming at V came to 3 bases and at J to 5 bases, leaving 10 bases not matched to a gene. Germline CDR1 is SGDLS and CDR2 is YYNGEE. The CDR3 sequence is 15 residues long. The CDR3 DNA reads as TGTGCCAGCAGCGCAACCGGGACAGCAAATTATGGCTACACCTTC. It yields the protein CASSATGTANYGYTF. Drawing the rest from reference TRBV9 and TRBJ1-2, the complete variable domain is DSGVTQTPKHLITATGQRVTLRCSPRSGDLSVYWYQQSLDQGLQFLIQYYNGEERAKGNILERFSAQQFPDLHSELNLSSLELGDSALYFCASSATGTANYGYTFGSGTRLTVV.

The chain carries TRBV21-1 and TRBJ2-7; TRBD1 is the table's D call and was not checked against the DNA. TRBV21-1 has pseudogene status. The CDR3 extends over 11 amino acids. The CDR3 region is CASRQGDEQYF. Here the CDR3 DNA reads TGTGCCAGCAGACAGGGGGACGAGCAGTACTTC.

The chain is built from TRBV2 and TRBJ1-5, with 9 bases fitting TRBD1. Germline CDR1 reads SNHLY; CDR2 reads FYNNEI. V was clipped by 3 bases and J by 6 bases; unmatched bases: 6. CDR3 length: 15 residues. CDR3 protein: CASSEGQGKIQPQHF. Written as DNA, the CDR3 is TGTGCCAGCAGTGAGGGACAGGGCAAAATTCAGCCCCAGCATTTT.

The chain uses TRBV4-3 and TRBJ2-7, with TRBD2 matching 7 bases. The CDR3 loop spans 14 amino acids. CDR1 and CDR2 (germline): LGHNA, YSLEER. With 1 base clipped from V and 2 bases from J, the junction kept 2 bases outside the gene matches. This CDR3 is CASSQGGGTYEQYF. CDR3 coding DNA: TGCGCCAGCAGCCAAGGCGGGGGAACCTACGAGCAGTACTTC.

The J gene is TRBJ2-5, the V gene TRBV28, with D possibly matching TRBD2 (5 bases). In germline, CDR1 is MDHEN, CDR2 SYDVKM. Trimming took off 8 bases at V and 5 bases at J, with 15 bases between the two ends. The CDR3 is 13 residues long. The CDR3 nucleotides read TGTGCCAGCTGTCGACTAAACCTGGAGACCCAGTACTTC. Its translation: CASCRLNLETQYF.

The chain has TRBV5-1 and TRBJ2-1, with 7 bases identical to TRBD2. CDR1 and CDR2 from the germline V gene are SGHRS and YFSETQ. J was trimmed by 8 bases and V by 0 bases; bases with no gene match: 5. The CDR3 has 14 amino acids. The chain's CDR3 is CASSLANGGDEQFF. As DNA, the CDR3 is TGCGCCAGCAGCTTGGCCAATGGGGGGGATGAGCAGTTCTTC.

The chain joins TRBV11-2 to TRBJ1-1; D is ambiguous. Germline loops: CDR1 SGHAT, CDR2 FQNNGV. The CDR3 is 16 amino acids. V dropped 5 bases and J dropped 2 bases, with 18 bases sitting between them. CDR3 in DNA: TGTGCCAGCAGCCCGATATCTTATGCACTAAACACTGAAGCTTTCTTT. Its translation: CASSPISYALNTEAFF.

This clone was detected once. V and J are TRBV6-2 or TRBV6-3 and TRBJ2-1; 14 bases align to TRBD2. With V trimmed by 4 bases and J by 8 bases, 4 bases remained unmatched. The CDR3 totals 15 residues. Germline loops: CDR1 MNHEY, CDR2 SVGEGT. The CDR3 is CASSSTSGGAYEQFF. CDR3 sequence (DNA): TGTGCCAGCAGTTCGACTAGCGGGGGGGCCTATGAGCAGTTCTTC.

This CDR3 reads CASSLLGADTQYF. The CDR3 DNA sequence: TGTGCCAGCAGCCTCCTTGGAGCGGATACGCAGTATTTT. The chain recombines TRBV3-1 (or the pseudogene TRBV3-2) with TRBJ2-3; D remains ambiguous. The length of the CDR3 is 13 residues. V was cut by 4 bases and J by 6 bases, with 11 bases left in between. CDR1 LGHDT and CDR2 YNNKEL come from the germline V gene (reference sequence).